The 10 T cell receptor beta chains presented below share a single source sample, sequenced in a study of preoperative IRX-2 immunotherapy in early breast cancer. The treatment: preoperative locoregional IRX-2 cytokine immunotherapy. Libraries were prepared by immunoSEQ multiplex PCR; TCRdb keeps only in-frame clonotypes and omits some of them. This table has 30,000 to 35,000 clones, roughly 96% appearing once. Sample collection occurred from a patient treated with IRX-2 immunotherapy. Receptors were obtained from a human donor with breast cancer.

The genes are TRBV5-4 and TRBJ2-7, with TRBD2 matching over 10 bases. V dropped 4 bases and J dropped 7; count of bases not matched to a gene: 8. Per the germline V gene, CDR1 is SGHNT and CDR2 is YYREEE (reference sequence). The CDR3 covers 14 residues. The CDR3 coding sequence is TGTGCCAGCAGCATGGGACTAGCGTTAGGGGAGCAGTACTTC. It codes for CASSMGLALGEQYF.

The rearrangement uses TRBV5-1 and TRBJ2-3; D might be TRBD2 (5 bases). V was trimmed by 4 bases and J by 2 bases, leaving 14 bases between them. The germline CDR1 and CDR2 sequences are SGHRS and YFSETQ. The CDR3 runs 15 residues. The CDR3, as DNA: TGCGCCAGCAGCGGGAGAGTAACTAACACAGATACGCAGTATTTT. It encodes CASSGRVTNTDTQYF. The variable domain in full, completed from reference TRBV5-1 and TRBJ2-3, reads KAGVTQTPRYLIKTRGQQVTLSCSPISGHRSVSWYQQTPGQGLQFLFEYFSETQRNKGNFPGRFSGRQFSNSRSEMNVSTLELGDSALYLCASSGRVTNTDTQYFGPGTRLTVL.

This chain joins TRBV6-5 and TRBJ2-1, with a possible D match to TRBD1 (6 bases). The V and J ends lost 7 bases and 4 bases respectively, with 8 bases between them. This CDR3 contains 12 residues. Germline V gives CDR1 MNHEY, CDR2 SVGAGI. Here the CDR3 reads CASTDRYNEQFF. The CDR3 DNA is TGTGCCAGCACGGACAGATACAATGAGCAGTTCTTC.

The chain has TRBV18 and TRBJ2-5, with D perhaps given as TRBD1 or TRBD2 (5 bases each). The DNA end is a closer match to TRBJ2-7, so the J assignment may be wrong. The CDR3 is 14 residues long. From germline, CDR1 is KGHSH and CDR2 LQKENI. The CDR3: CASSLRDGPYEQYF. The CDR3 nucleotides are TGTGCCAGCTCACTCCGGGACGGTCCCTACGAGCAGTACTTC.

V and J are TRBV28 and TRBJ2-3, with 9 positions matching TRBD1. This CDR3 has 15 residues. Losses at the gene ends were 3 bases for V and 4 bases for J; bases not matched to a gene: 5. Germline V gene sequence: CDR1 MDHEN, CDR2 SYDVKM. The CDR3 region is CASSFPGQGSDTQYF. The DNA of the CDR3 is TGTGCCAGCAGTTTCCCGGGACAGGGTTCAGATACGCAGTATTTT.

The V and J genes are TRBV28 and TRBJ1-1; D is undetermined. Trimming removed 5 bases from V and 3 bases from J, with 10 bases in between. This CDR3 region has 13 residues. CDR1 is MDHEN, CDR2 SYDVKM, per germline. Here the CDR3 DNA reads TGTGCCAGCAGTACTCACGGCTACACTGAAGCTTTCTTT. Protein sequence: CASSTHGYTEAFF.

This sequence joins TRBV28 and TRBJ1-5; 12 nucleotides line up with TRBD1. The J segment lost 6 bases and the V segment lost 3 bases, leaving 6 bases of the junction unmatched. Looked up from germline, CDR1 is MDHEN and CDR2 is SYDVKM. This CDR3 has 16 amino acids. In DNA form, the CDR3 reads TGTGCCAGCAGTTTTCCCGGGACAGGGGGCCTTCAGCCCCAGCATTTT. Translation gives CASSFPGTGGLQPQHF.

The genes are TRBV7-6 and TRBJ1-2; D gene unclear. This CDR3 contains 16 residues. Trimming shortened V by 2 bases and J by 0 bases, and 13 bases separated the two germline ends. Germline CDR1 is SGHVS and CDR2 is FNYEAQ. CDR3 sequence: CASSLSSHESNYGYTF. The CDR3 DNA is TGTGCCAGCAGCTTATCTTCGCATGAATCTAACTATGGCTACACCTTC.

V usage is TRBV6-5 and J usage is TRBJ2-7; D is perhaps TRBD2 (5 bases). The CDR3 has 13 residues. V lost 2 bases, J lost 7 bases, and 12 bases lay in between. CDR1 and CDR2 (germline): MNHEY, SVGAGI. The CDR3 region has the DNA TGTGCCAGCAGTTACCCCTTAACGGGGGAGCAGTACTTC. The encoded protein is CASSYPLTGEQYF.

V gene TRBV5-1 combines with J gene TRBJ2-5, with D uncertain. Between the trimmed V and J ends, which lost 0 bases and 0 bases, there was a span of 12 bases. Germline CDR1 and CDR2: SGHRS and YFSETQ. This CDR3 comprises 16 residues. The CDR3 DNA follows: TGCGCCAGCAGCTTGGAAGGCCCGTACCACCAAGAGACCCAGTACTTC. This translates into CASSLEGPYHQETQYF.